What follows are 10 T cell receptor beta chains derived from one specimen sequenced in a study of cytomegalovirus exposure and HLA in healthy donors. Profiled with immunoSEQ multiplex PCR; TCRdb holds only in-frame clones, not every one. The sample contains about 79,000 clones, approximately 93% of which appear only once. The specimen sequenced was PBMCs. The source of these receptors is a woman aged 30 to 39 in good health and CMV-seronegative.

V is TRBV5-5 and J is TRBJ1-1; D might be TRBD1 (5 bases). The CDR3 sequence is 13 residues long. Per the germline V gene, CDR1 is SGHKS and CDR2 is YYEKEE (reference sequence). V gave up 2 bases and J gave up 10 bases, with 15 bases separating them. CDR3 nucleotides: TGTGCCAGCAGCTTTACTGACAGTTCCCCAGCTTTCTTT. Translation: CASSFTDSSPAFF.

The J gene is TRBJ1-1, the V gene TRBV5-1; 7 positions match TRBD1. V was pared by 4 bases and J by 2 bases, with 8 bases of the junction left unmatched. This CDR3 is 15 amino acids long. CDR1 is SGHRS and CDR2 is YFSETQ in the germline V gene. The CDR3 here is CASSPKTGLNTEAFF. In nucleotides, the CDR3 is TGCGCCAGCAGCCCCAAGACAGGGTTAAACACTGAAGCTTTCTTT.

This chain links TRBV27 with TRBJ2-6; perhaps TRBD1 as D (5 bases). V was pared by 3 bases and J by 2 bases, with 17 bases between. The germline gives CDR1 MNHEY, CDR2 SMNVEV (reference sequence). CDR3 size: 18 residues. The DNA for the CDR3 is TGTGCCAGCAGTTTTTATATTAGGGGTTTAACTGGGGCCAACGTCCTGACTTTC. This sequence encodes CASSFYIRGLTGANVLTF.

The chain combines TRBV9 with TRBJ2-3; 13 nucleotides agree with TRBD2. Germline trimming cut 2 bases from V and 0 bases from J; bases unmatched to any gene: 6. CDR3 size: 18 residues. CDR1 is SGDLS and CDR2 is YYNGEE in the germline V gene. CDR3 sequence reads: CASSVATSGGPSTDTQYF. The CDR3 DNA sequence: TGTGCCAGCAGCGTCGCGACTAGCGGGGGGCCCAGCACAGATACGCAGTATTTT.

The chain combines TRBV19 with TRBJ1-6, with 9 nucleotides matching TRBD1. From germline, CDR1 is LNHDA and CDR2 SQIVND (reference sequence). This CDR3 has 15 amino acids. The trim removed 2 bases at V and 9 bases at J, leaving 5 bases unmatched. The CDR3 nucleotides are TGTGCCAGTAGTATAAGGGACAGGGCTGGTTCACCCCTCCACTTT. Protein: CASSIRDRAGSPLHF.

V is TRBV7-9 and J is TRBJ2-7; 8 bases are a match to TRBD2. The CDR3 is 14 residues long. CDR1 SEHNR and CDR2 FQNEAQ come from the germline V gene (reference sequence). The V gene end was trimmed by 5 bases and the J gene end by 6 bases; junction bases not matched to a gene: 9. This CDR3 is CASSLGLEGSEQYF. The DNA of the CDR3 is TGTGCCAGCAGCCTGGGACTAGAGGGGAGCGAGCAGTACTTC.

The V gene is TRBV20-1, the J gene TRBJ1-2, with a weak D call TRBD1 (6 bases). Germline V gene data show CDR1 as DFQATT and CDR2 as SNEGSKA (reference sequence). V lost 8 bases to trimming and J lost 7 bases, with 14 bases between them. The CDR3 has 11 amino acids. CDR3 residues: CSYTGYTGYTF. Here the CDR3 DNA reads TGCAGTTATACAGGGTATACTGGCTACACCTTC.

The chain employs TRBV7-8 and TRBJ1-4, with D perhaps matching TRBD1 (6 bases). Germline V gene lookup returns CDR1 SGHVS and CDR2 FQNEAQ. V was trimmed by 5 bases and J by 1 base, leaving 20 bases between them. This CDR3 spans 18 amino acids. In nucleotides, the CDR3 is TGTGCCAGCAGCCGGTCTACAGGGTTTTTTGAAACTAATGAAAAACTGTTTTTT. It codes for CASSRSTGFFETNEKLFF.

The chain employs TRBV10-3 and TRBJ2-3, with 7 nucleotides matching TRBD1. Per germline, CDR1 ENHRY and CDR2 SYGVKD. The CDR3 length is 16 residues. V lost 2 bases to trimming and J lost 6 bases; unmatched junction nucleotides: 11. CDR3 residues: CAISELWDRRTDTQYF. As DNA, the CDR3 is TGTGCCATCAGTGAGCTTTGGGACAGACGAACTGATACGCAGTATTTT.

CDR3 sequence: CASSYGGVGRNQPQHF. CDR3 DNA sequence: TGTGCCAGCAGTTATGGGGGGGTCGGGCGCAATCAGCCCCAGCATTTT. This chain joins TRBV6-5 and TRBJ1-5, with D tentatively TRBD1 (5 bases). The CDR3 covers 16 residues. Germline V lookup: CDR1 MNHEY, CDR2 SVGAGI. V shed 3 bases and J shed 2 bases, with 14 bases lying between them.